One sample yielded the 19 T cell receptor beta chains listed below, sequenced in a study of cytotoxic CD8 clonotypes in ibrutinib-treated CLL. Sequencing used immunoSEQ multiplex PCR; TCRdb keeps in-frame clones, though not all of them. The repertoire consists of about 50,000 clones, with roughly 63% occurring once and the leading ten covering 25% to 35%. The material was PBMCs, obtained after 24 months of ibrutinib treatment. The origin of the receptors is a human donor with chronic lymphocytic leukemia.

This rearrangement joins TRBV29-1 to TRBJ2-2, with 11 nucleotides matching TRBD2. The junction had 21 bases not matched to a gene; V was cut back by 6 bases and J by 6 bases. Germline V gene data show CDR1 as SQVTM and CDR2 as ANQGSEA. The CDR3 loop spans 19 amino acids. The CDR3 here is CSVPLRGSGGERRAGELFF. In DNA, the CDR3 is TGCAGCGTACCCCTCCGGGGTAGCGGGGGGGAAAGGCGGGCCGGGGAGCTGTTTTTT.

This clone is judged medium-sized. The V gene is TRBV28, the J gene TRBJ1-1; TRBD1 matches 7 bases. J lost 8 bases, V lost 6 bases, and 6 bases had no gene match. CDR3 length: 12 amino acids. Germline CDR1 is MDHEN and CDR2 is SYDVKM. CDR3 protein: CASRPGQTEAFF. In nucleotides, the CDR3 is TGTGCCAGCAGGCCGGGACAGACCGAAGCTTTCTTT.

The gene calls are TRBV15 and TRBJ2-3; 7 bases line up with TRBD1. J gave up 6 bases and V 3 bases, and 12 bases lay outside the gene matches. From germline, CDR1 is LNHNV and CDR2 YYDKDF (reference sequence). The CDR3 spans 16 residues. The CDR3 DNA reads TGTGCCACCAGCAGCGGCTGGGGACAGAATGCGGATACGCAGTATTTT. Protein sequence: CATSSGWGQNADTQYF.

This clone showed up just a few times. The rearrangement uses TRBV29-1 and TRBJ2-7; D remains unclear. CDR3 length: 12 residues. Trimming removed 6 bases from V and 1 base from J, with 10 bases in between. Germline V gene sequence: CDR1 SQVTM, CDR2 ANQGSEA. Here the CDR3 DNA reads TGCAGCGTCAGGCAGAATTCCTACGAGCAGTACTTC. Its protein product is CSVRQNSYEQYF.

The chain combines TRBV5-6 with TRBJ2-1; 7 bases are a match to TRBD1. V dropped 1 base and J dropped 6; count of bases not matched to a gene: 1. This CDR3 region has 13 residues. The germline V gene has CDR1 SGHDT and CDR2 YYEEEE. CDR3 nucleotide sequence: TGTGCCAGCAGCTTGACAGGGGTCAATGAGCAGTTCTTC. Its protein is CASSLTGVNEQFF. The full variable domain, its missing parts supplied by reference TRBV5-6 and TRBJ2-1, is DAGVTQSPTHLIKTRGQQVTLRCSPKSGHDTVSWYQQALGQGPQFIFQYYEEEERQRGNFPDRFSGHQFPNYSSELNVNALLLGDSALYLCASSLTGVNEQFFGPGTRLTVL.

This chain links TRBV5-1 with TRBJ1-1; D not resolved. Trimming cost V 1 base and J 1 base, with 5 bases left between them. Germline assignment: CDR1 SGHRS and CDR2 YFSETQ. The CDR3 is 13 amino acids. CDR3 residues: CASSLLGNTEAFF. The CDR3 DNA reads as TGCGCCAGCAGCTTGTTGGGGAACACTGAAGCTTTCTTT.

A remark on this clone: The junction does not match germline at one end; this may be a read error. The chain recombines TRBV7-7 with TRBJ1-6; the D gene is possibly TRBD1 (5 bases). The CDR3 loop spans 15 amino acids. The V gene's germline CDR1 is SSHAT and CDR2 FNYEAQ (reference sequence). CDR3 in amino acids: CASSQDPPGGSPLHF. CDR3 DNA sequence: TGCGCCAGCAGCCAAGATCCCCCTGGGGGTTCACCCCTCCACTTT. The variable domain in full, completed from reference TRBV7-7 and TRBJ1-6, reads GAGVSQSPRYKVTKRGQDVTLRCDPISSHATLYWYQQALGQGPEFLTYFNYEAQPDKSGLPSDRFSAERPEGSISTLTIQRTEQRDSAMYRCASSQDPPGGSPLHFGNGTRLTVT.

In its sample, this clone was seen once. V is TRBV10-3 and J is TRBJ2-5; a weak D match, TRBD2 (7 bases). Trimming took 11 bases from V and 2 from J, leaving 15 bases between them. The CDR3 is 13 amino acids. Germline V gene lookup returns CDR1 ENHRY and CDR2 SYGVKD. In DNA form, the CDR3 reads TGTGCCTCATGGGGGGGGGCACAAGAGACCCAGTACTTC. Its translation: CASWGGAQETQYF.

This rearrangement joins TRBV4-1 to TRBJ2-7; 10 bases map to TRBD2. The J segment lost 7 bases and the V segment lost 1 base, leaving 13 bases of the junction unmatched. Germline assignment: CDR1 MGHRA and CDR2 YSYEKL. The CDR3 consists of 17 residues. CDR3 region: CASSQVGGAGGPREQYF. Written as DNA, the CDR3 is TGCGCCAGCAGCCAAGTAGGGGGAGCGGGGGGGCCGCGGGAGCAGTACTTC.

V and J are TRBV10-3 and TRBJ1-6; 8 bases align to TRBD1. The CDR3 totals 15 residues. Germline CDR1 ENHRY, CDR2 SYGVKD. The ends lost 4 bases at V and 4 bases at J; junction bases unmatched: 3. This CDR3 is CAISGWDRYNSPLHF. The CDR3 DNA sequence: TGTGCCATCAGTGGGTGGGACAGGTATAATTCACCCCTCCACTTT.

The V gene is TRBV19, the J gene TRBJ1-5, with D possibly being TRBD1 (6 bases). Trimming cost V 5 bases and J 1 base, with 15 bases left between them. This CDR3 spans 16 amino acids. Germline-derived CDR1 and CDR2 are LNHDA and SQIVND (reference sequence). This CDR3 is CASSLTQGRSNQPQHF. The CDR3 DNA follows: TGTGCCAGTAGTCTCACACAGGGTAGGAGCAATCAGCCCCAGCATTTT.

The gene calls are TRBV2 and TRBJ2-3; 13 bases are shared with TRBD2. V dropped 7 bases and J dropped 6; count of bases not matched to a gene: 10. CDR3 length equals 16 residues. Germline V gene data show CDR1 as SNHLY and CDR2 as FYNNEI. CDR3 region: CASTTTSGGAADTQYF. In nucleotides, the CDR3 is TGTGCCAGCACCACCACTAGCGGGGGGGCCGCGGATACGCAGTATTTT.

V usage is TRBV19 and J usage is TRBJ2-7, with D unresolved. This CDR3 is 13 amino acids long. CDR1 is LNHDA and CDR2 is SQIVND in the germline V gene (reference sequence). Trimming cost V 4 bases and J 3 bases, with 10 bases left between them. CDR3 amino acids: CASSTDIYYEQYF. In DNA form, the CDR3 reads TGTGCCAGTAGTACCGATATCTACTACGAGCAGTACTTC.

This chain links TRBV25-1 with TRBJ2-3; TRBD1 or TRBD2 may be the D gene (6 bases each). Germline CDR1 reads MGHDK; CDR2 reads SYGVNS. Trimming left V 3 bases short and J 15 bases short, with 16 bases between. The CDR3 has 12 amino acids. CDR3 protein: CASSEVLAGTYF. CDR3 DNA sequence: TGTGCCAGCAGTGAGGTCTTGGCGGGGACATATTTT. Full variable domain (outside the CDR3, taken from reference TRBV25-1 and TRBJ2-3): EADIYQTPRYLVIGTGKKITLECSQTMGHDKMYWYQQDPGMELHLIHYSYGVNSTEKGDLSSESTVSRIRTEHFPLTLESARPSHTSQYLCASSEVLAGTYFGPGTRLTVL.

To note about this clone: Other DNA sequences within the sample encode an identical CDR3. The DNA for the CDR3 is TGTGCCAGCAGTGAAGCGGAGAAGGGAGGCTACACCTTC. As protein: CASSEAEKGGYTF. The chain carries TRBV6-1 and TRBJ1-2; D is unclear. From germline, CDR1 is MNHNS and CDR2 SASEGT. V dropped 0 bases and J dropped 8 bases, with 10 bases sitting between them. This CDR3 has 13 residues.

This chain connects TRBV28 to TRBJ2-2; 10 nucleotides agree with TRBD1. The ends lost 8 bases at V and 0 bases at J; junction bases unmatched: 3. This CDR3 spans 15 amino acids. Germline V gives CDR1 MDHEN, CDR2 SYDVKM. The CDR3 DNA is TGTGCCAGCCGGACAGGGGGGACGAACACCGGGGAGCTGTTTTTT. Amino acids: CASRTGGTNTGELFF.

The chain recombines TRBV2 with TRBJ2-7, with 8 bases identical to TRBD1. Germline loops: CDR1 SNHLY, CDR2 FYNNEI. Unmatched junction bases numbered 9, after V lost 3 bases and J lost 5 bases. This CDR3 is 15 amino acids long. The CDR3 nucleotides read TGTGCCAGCAGTGAGAGGCGTCAGGGGGCCAACGAGCAGTACTTC. Translated: CASSERRQGANEQYF. Supplemented by reference TRBV2 and TRBJ2-7, the full variable domain reads EPEVTQTPSHQVTQMGQEVILRCVPISNHLYFYWYRQILGQKVEFLVSFYNNEISEKSEIFDDQFSVERPDGSNFTLKIRSTKLEDSAMYFCASSERRQGANEQYFGPGTRLTVT.

The table lists this clone with a few counts. At one end the junction does not follow the germline gene, possibly because of a read error. CDR3 coding DNA: TGTGCTAGCAGCTTAGAACAGGGGTGGGCCCAGTACTTC. Protein product: CASSLEQGWAQYF. V is TRBV7-7 and J is TRBJ2-5, with 7 bases identical to TRBD1. This CDR3 comprises 13 residues. CDR1 is SSHAT, CDR2 FNYEAQ, per germline (reference sequence).

The chain has TRBV10-1 and TRBJ2-3, with D unclear. Germline lookup yields CDR1 WNHNN and CDR2 SYGVQD (reference sequence). This CDR3 has 15 residues. V shed 4 bases and J shed 4 bases, with 15 bases lying between them. As DNA, the CDR3 is TGCGCCAGCAGTGGTGATTCAACTGGATCAGATACGCAGTATTTT. Residues: CASSGDSTGSDTQYF.